The TCR beta chain under discussion was sequenced for a study of monozygotic twins with inflammatory bowel disease. TCRdb re-called the 5' RACE reads; every CDR3 protein appears as one record, without DNA. The listing records 420,000 or so distinct CDR3 sequences. Germline V gene sequence: CDR1 MDHEN, CDR2 SYDVKM. This CDR3 has 14 amino acids. The chain links TRBV28 to TRBJ1-2; TCRdb calls TRBD1, which cannot be checked without DNA. The sequence came from a human donor with ulcerative colitis or Crohn's disease, or a healthy co-twin of an affected twin (not recorded which). Sequenced sample: blood. The CDR3 here is CASSLQEPLGGYTF.